This T cell receptor (beta chain) was identified during a study of blood T cell repertoires in COVID-19. For the study at large: The United States, Italy and Spain supplied acute and convalescent COVID-19 samples. Sources were T cells, B-cell-depleted T cells, or PBMCs; the material itself was cDNA or gDNA.

The V gene's germline CDR1 is KGHSH and CDR2 LQKENI. V was pared by 0 bases and J by 14 bases, with 14 bases between. The CDR3 totals 14 residues. As handled by the study authors: Counts of nucleated cells, estimated from reference gene primer amplification, were obtained. Sequencing used immunoSEQ multiplex PCR; TCRdb keeps in-frame clones, though not all of them. V and J calls plus clone size are reproduced from that table; the DNA served to infer D and trimming. The sample lists roughly 180,000 clones; approximately 87% were seen once. This TCR was sampled from a man between 65 and 85 years old with active or convalescent COVID-19. The V and J genes are TRBV18 and TRBJ1-6; D may be TRBD1 (6 bases). The sample taken for sequencing was peripheral blood. Written as DNA, the CDR3 is TGTGCCAGCTCACCACCGGGGGCAGGCAGATCCCTCCACTTT. Its translation: CASSPPGAGRSLHF. Supplemented by reference TRBV18 and TRBJ1-6, the full variable domain reads NAGVMQNPRHLVRRRGQEARLRCSPMKGHSHVYWYRQLPEEGLKFMVYLQKENIIDESGMPKERFSAEFPKEGPSILRIQQVVRGDSAAYFCASSPPGAGRSLHFGNGTRLTVT.